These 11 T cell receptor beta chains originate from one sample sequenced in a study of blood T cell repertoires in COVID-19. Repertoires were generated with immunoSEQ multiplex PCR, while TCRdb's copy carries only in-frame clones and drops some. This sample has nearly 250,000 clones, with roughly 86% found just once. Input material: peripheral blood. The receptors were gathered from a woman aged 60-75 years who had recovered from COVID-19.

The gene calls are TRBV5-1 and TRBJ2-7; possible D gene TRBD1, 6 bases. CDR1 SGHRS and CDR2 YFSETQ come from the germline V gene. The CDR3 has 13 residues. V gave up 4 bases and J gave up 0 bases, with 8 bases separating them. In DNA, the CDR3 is TGCGCCAGCAGCCAGGACAGCTCCTACGAGCAGTACTTC. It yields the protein CASSQDSSYEQYF.

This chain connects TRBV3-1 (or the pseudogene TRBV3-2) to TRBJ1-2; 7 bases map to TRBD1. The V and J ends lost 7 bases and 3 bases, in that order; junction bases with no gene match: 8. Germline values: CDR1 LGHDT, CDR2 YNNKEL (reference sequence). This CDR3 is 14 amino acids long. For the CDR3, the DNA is TGTGCCAGCACCAGCCAGGGGGTGGACTATGGCTACACCTTC. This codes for CASTSQGVDYGYTF.

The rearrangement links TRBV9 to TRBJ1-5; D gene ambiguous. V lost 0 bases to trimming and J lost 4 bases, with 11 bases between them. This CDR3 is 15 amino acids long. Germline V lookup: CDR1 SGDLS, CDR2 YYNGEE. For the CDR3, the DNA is TGTGCCAGCAGCGTAGGCACCTACGGTAATCAGCCCCAGCATTTT. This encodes CASSVGTYGNQPQHF.

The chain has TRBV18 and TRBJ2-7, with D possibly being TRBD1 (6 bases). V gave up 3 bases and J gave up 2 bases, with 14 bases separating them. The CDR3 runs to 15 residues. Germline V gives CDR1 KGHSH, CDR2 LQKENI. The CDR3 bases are TGTGCCAGCTCACCGCTTGCCGGGACAACCTACGAGCAGTACTTC. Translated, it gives CASSPLAGTTYEQYF.

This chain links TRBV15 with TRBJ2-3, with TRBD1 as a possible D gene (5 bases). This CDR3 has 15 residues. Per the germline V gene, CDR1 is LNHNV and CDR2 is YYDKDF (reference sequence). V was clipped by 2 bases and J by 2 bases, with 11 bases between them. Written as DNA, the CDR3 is TGTGCCACCAGCAGACTGGGGCAGCACACAGATACGCAGTATTTT. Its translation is CATSRLGQHTDTQYF.

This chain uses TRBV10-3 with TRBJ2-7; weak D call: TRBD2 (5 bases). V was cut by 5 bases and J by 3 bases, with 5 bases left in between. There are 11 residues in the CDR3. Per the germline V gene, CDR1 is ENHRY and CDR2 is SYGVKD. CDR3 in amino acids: CAISTSYEQYF. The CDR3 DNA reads TGTGCCATCAGTACTAGCTACGAGCAGTACTTC.

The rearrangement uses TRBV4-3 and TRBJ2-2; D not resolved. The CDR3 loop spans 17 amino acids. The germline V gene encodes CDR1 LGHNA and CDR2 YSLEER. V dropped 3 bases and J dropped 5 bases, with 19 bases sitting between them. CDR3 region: CASSQAESNYQTGELFF. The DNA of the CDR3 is TGCGCCAGCAGCCAGGCCGAGTCAAACTACCAAACCGGGGAGCTGTTTTTT.

CDR3: CASSLAGGQIGELFF. CDR3 DNA sequence: TGTGCCAGCAGCTTAGCAGGGGGCCAAATCGGGGAGCTGTTTTTT. The chain links TRBV11-3 to TRBJ2-2; 8 bases are shared with TRBD1. The CDR3 runs 15 residues. V dropped 1 base and J dropped 7; count of bases not matched to a gene: 5. Germline assignment: CDR1 SGHNT and CDR2 YENEEA.

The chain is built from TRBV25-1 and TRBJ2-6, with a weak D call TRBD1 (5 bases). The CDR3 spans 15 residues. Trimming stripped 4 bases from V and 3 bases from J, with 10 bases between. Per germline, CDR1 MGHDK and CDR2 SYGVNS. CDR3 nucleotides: TGTGCCAGCAGTGCACAGGCCGGTGGGGCCAACGTCCTGACTTTC. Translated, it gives CASSAQAGGANVLTF.

This chain's CDR3 is CASSIWAADTQYF. In DNA form, the CDR3 reads TGTGCCAGTAGTATTTGGGCTGCCGATACGCAGTATTTT. This rearrangement joins TRBV19 to TRBJ2-3; no firm D call. Looked up from germline, CDR1 is LNHDA and CDR2 is SQIVND (reference sequence). Deletions cut 3 bases from V and 6 bases from J, with 10 bases between. The CDR3 runs 13 residues. The whole variable domain, filled in from reference TRBV19 and TRBJ2-3, reads DGGITQSPKYLFRKEGQNVTLSCEQNLNHDAMYWYRQDPGQGLRLIYYSQIVNDFQKGDIAEGYSVSREKKESFPLTVTSAQKNPTAFYLCASSIWAADTQYFGPGTRLTVL.

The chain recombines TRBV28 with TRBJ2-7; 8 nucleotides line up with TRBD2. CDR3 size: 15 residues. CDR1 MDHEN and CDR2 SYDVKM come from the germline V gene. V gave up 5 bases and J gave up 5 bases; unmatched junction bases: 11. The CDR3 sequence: CASSPGTRVLNEQYF. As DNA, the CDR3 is TGTGCCAGCAGTCCCGGGACTAGAGTATTAAACGAGCAGTACTTC.